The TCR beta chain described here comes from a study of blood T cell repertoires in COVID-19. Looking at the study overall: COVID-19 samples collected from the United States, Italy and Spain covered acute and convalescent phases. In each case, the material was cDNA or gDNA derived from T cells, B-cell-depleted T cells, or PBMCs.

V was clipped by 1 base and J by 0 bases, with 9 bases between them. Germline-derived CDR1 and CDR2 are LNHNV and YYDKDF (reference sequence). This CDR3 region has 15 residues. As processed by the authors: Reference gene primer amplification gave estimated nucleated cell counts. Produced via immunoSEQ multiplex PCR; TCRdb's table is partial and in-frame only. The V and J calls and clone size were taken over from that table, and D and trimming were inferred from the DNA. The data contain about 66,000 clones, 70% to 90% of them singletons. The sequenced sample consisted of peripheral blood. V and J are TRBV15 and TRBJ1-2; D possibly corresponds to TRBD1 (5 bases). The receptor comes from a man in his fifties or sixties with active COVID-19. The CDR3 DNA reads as TGTGCCACCAGCAGAGGACAGCGCACTAACTATGGCTACACCTTC. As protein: CATSRGQRTNYGYTF. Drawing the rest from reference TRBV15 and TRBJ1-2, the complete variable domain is DAMVIQNPRYQVTQFGKPVTLSCSQTLNHNVMYWYQQKSSQAPKLLFHYYDKDFNNEADTPDNFQSRRPNTSFCFLDIRSPGLGDTAMYLCATSRGQRTNYGYTFGSGTRLTVV.